Following are 22 T cell receptor beta chains from one sample sequenced in a study of blood T cell repertoires in COVID-19. Data came from immunoSEQ multiplex PCR; TCRdb stores just in-frame clones and leaves some out. The table shows approximately 180,000 clones, with more than 75% occurring only once. The sample was peripheral blood. All receptors derive from a woman between 65 and 79 years old with acute or convalescent COVID-19.

The chain has TRBV19 and TRBJ2-4, with 9 nucleotides matching TRBD1. Trimming cost V 5 bases and J 0 bases; bases outside gene matches: 11. This CDR3 has 18 amino acids. The germline V gene encodes CDR1 LNHDA and CDR2 SQIVND (reference sequence). The CDR3 bases are TGTGCCAGTAGTTCTTGGACAGGGGAAAATCTAGCCAAAAACATTCAGTACTTC. Translating gives CASSSWTGENLAKNIQYF.

V is TRBV4-3 and J is TRBJ1-4; D not resolved. Trimming removed 0 bases at V and 7 bases at J, with 6 bases between. This CDR3 contains 13 residues. Germline CDR1 is LGHNA and CDR2 is YSLEER. The CDR3 here is CASSQDHGEKLFF. CDR3 coding DNA: TGCGCCAGCAGCCAAGACCACGGTGAAAAACTGTTTTTT.

The J gene is TRBJ2-5, the V gene TRBV18; 9 bases are a match to TRBD1. The CDR3 length is 16 residues. With V trimmed by 6 bases and J by 2 bases, 10 bases remained unmatched. Per the germline V gene, CDR1 is KGHSH and CDR2 is LQKENI. CDR3: CASSPLGTGLQETQYF. CDR3 coding DNA: TGTGCCAGCTCGCCCCTCGGGACAGGGCTTCAAGAGACCCAGTACTTC.

The chain recombines TRBV3-1 (or the pseudogene TRBV3-2) with TRBJ1-2; D is ambiguous. The germline gives CDR1 LGHDT, CDR2 YNNKEL (reference sequence). This CDR3 is built from 14 residues. Trimming pared 5 bases from V and 8 bases from J, leaving 18 bases between. The CDR3 region is CASSTTLSSGGYTF. CDR3 in DNA: TGTGCCAGCAGCACTACCCTTTCTTCGGGGGGCTACACCTTC.

The chain links TRBV7-2 to TRBJ1-5, with D unresolved. The germline V gene has CDR1 SGHTA and CDR2 FQGNSA. Trimming took off 2 bases at V and 4 bases at J, with 9 bases between the two ends. The CDR3 spans 14 residues. The DNA of the CDR3 is TGTGCCAGCAGCTTACCTATCGGGAATCAGCCCCAGCATTTT. Its translation: CASSLPIGNQPQHF.

The chain is built from TRBV4-2 and TRBJ1-5; D gene uncertain. Trimming stripped 4 bases from V and 7 bases from J, with 20 bases between. The CDR3 has 16 amino acids. Germline lookup yields CDR1 LGHNA and CDR2 YNFKEQ. The CDR3 region is CASSLDLSIEVQPQHF. CDR3 nucleotides: TGTGCCAGCAGCCTCGACTTATCCATCGAGGTCCAGCCCCAGCATTTT.

The rearrangement joins TRBV5-1 to TRBJ2-5; D remains ambiguous. The ends were cut back, 0 bases at V and 2 bases at J, with 11 bases in the middle. This CDR3 comprises 15 residues. Looked up from germline, CDR1 is SGHRS and CDR2 is YFSETQ. CDR3 DNA: TGCGCCAGCAGCTTGGGCAGTCAACCTCAAGAGACCCAGTACTTC. It specifies CASSLGSQPQETQYF.

V gene TRBV4-1 combines with J gene TRBJ1-1; D gene unclear. This CDR3 comprises 16 residues. V lost 1 base to trimming and J lost 2 bases, with 14 bases between them. Germline V CDR1 and CDR2: MGHRA, YSYEKL. CDR3 nucleotides: TGCGCCAGCAGCCAAGGAATGAGGTCCCGTAACACTGAAGCTTTCTTT. It codes for CASSQGMRSRNTEAFF.

This clone showed up just a few times. The rearrangement joins TRBV3-1 (or the pseudogene TRBV3-2) to TRBJ2-1; D might be TRBD1 (6 bases). The CDR3 has 17 residues. CDR1 and CDR2 (germline): LGHDT, YNNKEL (reference sequence). The V end was cut by 0 bases, the J end by 5 bases, with 17 bases between. DNA of the CDR3: TGTGCCAGCAGCCAAGATCCCCAGGGTAAGGGGGACAATGAGCAGTTCTTC. As protein: CASSQDPQGKGDNEQFF.

The gene calls are TRBV30 and TRBJ1-1; the D gene is possibly TRBD1 (6 bases). This CDR3 has 14 amino acids. CDR1 GTSNPN and CDR2 SVGIG come from the germline V gene (reference sequence). Trimming removed 2 bases from V and 1 base from J, with 11 bases in between. The CDR3 loop reads CAWSHDRSNTEAFF. In DNA form, the CDR3 reads TGTGCCTGGAGTCATGACAGGTCGAACACTGAAGCTTTCTTT.

The chain joins TRBV7-8 to TRBJ1-2; D gene ambiguous. Germline values: CDR1 SGHVS, CDR2 FQNEAQ. The CDR3 totals 14 residues. Trimming stripped 2 bases from V and 10 bases from J, with 17 bases between. DNA of the CDR3: TGTGCCAGCAGCTTAAAACCCGACACGACAACCTACACCTTC. Translation: CASSLKPDTTTYTF.

The rearrangement links TRBV19 to TRBJ2-1; the match to TRBD1 covers 9 bases. The CDR3 contains 16 residues. Germline CDR1 is LNHDA and CDR2 is SQIVND (reference sequence). Trimming cost V 6 bases and J 3 bases; bases outside gene matches: 9. Here the CDR3 DNA reads TGTGCCAGTAGCTCCGGGACAGGGAATTACTACAATGAGCAGTTCTTC. Protein: CASSSGTGNYYNEQFF.

The chain combines TRBV10-2 with TRBJ2-5; 15 bases fit TRBD2. From germline, CDR1 is WSHSY and CDR2 SAAADI. The V segment lost 8 bases and the J segment 11 bases; nucleotides outside the gene matches: 9. This CDR3 contains 14 residues. This CDR3 is CASFRTSGGDVQYF. CDR3 nucleotide sequence: TGCGCCAGCTTTAGGACTAGCGGGGGGGACGTGCAGTACTTC.

This chain joins TRBV7-2 and TRBJ2-4; D is perhaps TRBD2 (6 bases). V lost 0 bases to trimming and J lost 9 bases, with 15 bases between them. The CDR3 covers 15 residues. Germline V gene lookup returns CDR1 SGHTA and CDR2 FQGNSA. The CDR3 nucleotides are TGTGCCAGCAGCTTAGCAGGCGGGGAGGTGACCATTCAGTACTTC. Translated, it gives CASSLAGGEVTIQYF.

The rearrangement joins TRBV5-8 to TRBJ2-1; 11 bases agree with TRBD2. From germline, CDR1 is SGHTS and CDR2 YDEGEE. Losses at the gene ends were 9 bases for V and 6 bases for J; bases not matched to a gene: 11. The CDR3 totals 15 residues. The CDR3 here is CATLYSGRASNEQFF. CDR3 in DNA: TGTGCCACCCTCTATAGCGGGAGGGCATCCAATGAGCAGTTCTTC.

The V and J genes are TRBV6-2 or TRBV6-3 and TRBJ1-5, with 11 nucleotides matching TRBD1. The CDR3 contains 15 residues. The V and J ends lost 5 bases and 4 bases, in that order; junction bases with no gene match: 4. CDR1 and CDR2 from the germline V gene are MNHEY and SVGEGT. The CDR3 coding sequence is TGTGCCAGCAGTGCGGGACAGGGGGAAAATCAGCCCCAGCATTTT. Its protein is CASSAGQGENQPQHF.

The chain carries TRBV4-1 and TRBJ2-1; 11 positions agree with TRBD2. The CDR3 is 16 residues long. Germline V gives CDR1 MGHRA, CDR2 YSYEKL. V was pared by 3 bases and J by 8 bases, with 9 bases of the junction left unmatched. The CDR3 bases are TGCGCCAGCAGCCAGGAAACTAGCGGGAGTATATATGAGCAGTTCTTC. It encodes CASSQETSGSIYEQFF.

This clone occurred once. The chain employs TRBV12-5 and TRBJ1-2, with TRBD1 matching over 8 bases. The CDR3 extends over 15 amino acids. V shed 2 bases and J 2 bases; nucleotides not matched to a gene: 4. Germline V CDR1 and CDR2: LGHNT, FRNRAP. The CDR3 sequence: CASGLTQGANYGYTF. The CDR3 bases are TGTGCTAGTGGTTTGACCCAGGGGGCCAACTATGGCTACACCTTC.

This clone appeared once. The chain combines TRBV27 with TRBJ1-6; tentative D call: TRBD1 (6 bases). The V and J ends lost 5 bases and 9 bases respectively, with 17 bases between them. The germline CDR1 and CDR2 sequences are MNHEY and SMNVEV (reference sequence). The CDR3 loop spans 15 amino acids. This CDR3 is CASSPTLGGGSPLHF. The CDR3, as DNA: TGTGCCAGCAGTCCGACTCTTGGGGGCGGTTCACCCCTCCACTTT.

V and J are TRBV7-5 and TRBJ1-5. TRBV7-5 is recorded as a pseudogene. CDR3 length equals 18 residues. CDR3 protein: CARSLAQGEEERGQPQHF. The CDR3 DNA is TGTGCCAGAAGCTTAGCGCAAGGGGAGGAGGAGCGGGGTCAGCCCCAGCATTTT.

The chain has TRBV28 and TRBJ2-7, with D unresolved. CDR3 size: 14 residues. Germline-derived CDR1 and CDR2 are MDHEN and SYDVKM. Trimming cost V 3 bases and J 2 bases, with 11 bases left between them. The CDR3 protein is CASSFDPNTYEQYF. CDR3 in DNA: TGTGCCAGCAGTTTCGATCCCAACACCTACGAGCAGTACTTC.

A word on this clone: This sample also contains other DNA sequences that code for the same CDR3. The V and J genes are TRBV19 and TRBJ2-5, with 8 bases fitting TRBD1. CDR3 size: 13 residues. Germline V CDR1 and CDR2: LNHDA, SQIVND (reference sequence). V lost 4 bases, J lost 3 bases, and 1 base stayed unmatched. The CDR3 loop reads CASSTDREETQYF. CDR3 nucleotides: TGTGCCAGTAGTACGGACAGGGAAGAGACCCAGTACTTC.